A selection of T cell receptor beta chains follows, all from one sample in a study of T cells in Graves' hyperthyroidism and ophthalmopathy. MiXCR, applied by TCRdb to the multiplex PCR reads, yields one record per CDR3 protein. The table has about 350,000 distinct CDR3 sequences, roughly 15% seen once. Sequenced: blood. These receptors came from a woman between 40 and 50 years old with Graves' ophthalmopathy. The CDR3 runs from the conserved cysteine through the conserved F or W. D genes are given only for firm matches. Clone sizes are given selectively: once, few, many, or a class where the clone is expanded.

d_gene,abundance,v_gene,CDR3aa
-,-,TRBV5-5,CASRRDHSNQPQHF
-,few,TRBV19,CASSPRTAGSGDTQYF
-,many,TRBV6-1,CASRPATGELFF
-,-,TRBV19,CASSIGATATDTQYF
-,many,TRBV20-1,CSARGTRVSTGEAFF
TRBD1,many,TRBV6-1,CASSLEAGGTYEQYF
-,-,TRBV12-3/TRBV12-4,CASSFLAPNTEAFF
TRBD1,many,TRBV15,CATSRDLTGTGNNQPQHF
-,few,TRBV5-8,CASSPMGLKNIQYF
-,-,TRBV18,CASSPPRQATTGELFF
-,few,TRBV5-1,CASSLSGAAEGYTF
TRBD2,-,TRBV7-9,CASSLVGGVEQFF
-,many,TRBV6-1,CASIGQKSSYNEQFF
-,many,TRBV5-5,CASSQNTVDTQYF
-,few,TRBV5-1,CASSSATTTDTQYF
-,-,TRBV27,CASSLSARNEQFF
-,many,TRBV12-3/TRBV12-4,CASSLWGPNKSGANVLTF
TRBD2,-,TRBV4-1,CASSQPGLANYNEQFF
-,many,TRBV10-3,CAISEQPAGANVLTF
-,many,TRBV20-1,CSARSPTSNQPQHF
-,few,TRBV7-7,CASSAFPGPHSGANVLTF
-,few,TRBV19,CASRNRDKNTGELFF
-,few,TRBV9,CASERTAGGETQYF
-,many,TRBV29-1,CSVEVWGMNTEAFF
-,few,TRBV5-4,CASRASRVDEQYF
-,many,TRBV2,CASSESGGENQPQHF
-,few,TRBV19,CASSIVGATWEGYTF
TRBD1,many,TRBV10-3,CAIADRVDEQYF
-,many,TRBV5-1,CASSFQGMTNYGYTF
-,many,TRBV28,CASRGGTAWTGELFF
-,many,TRBV5-5,CASSPDPSQPQHF
-,many,TRBV6-5,CASSYFGVGKGGGTDTQYF
-,many,TRBV7-2,CASSLFGTADEQFF
TRBD1,many,TRBV24-1,CATSPNDRGTEAFF
-,-,TRBV28,CASSSVTYRGTKTQYF
TRBD2,few,TRBV5-4,CASSLGTRVQETQYF
-,few,TRBV20-1,CSARDSSVSTDTQYF
TRBD1,many,TRBV11-1,CASSLRGQRDTQYF
-,-,TRBV10-3,CAIRGGTMDGYTF
-,many,TRBV10-2,CASSKGQVRLDQPQHF
-,few,TRBV19,CASRAGQNSNQPQHF